Listed below are T cell receptor beta chains from one sample, sequenced in a study of blood T cell repertoires in COVID-19. TCRdb keeps only in-frame clones here, not all; method: immunoSEQ multiplex PCR. The table lists some 30,000 clones, roughly nine tenths of them singletons, with around 14% in the top ten. Sequenced: peripheral blood. The receptors were gathered from a man between 65 and 85 years old with active COVID-19. Both conserved end residues are part of each CDR3. Each record gives: clone size, D gene, V gene, J gene, CDR3 protein, CDR3 DNA. D genes are given only for firm matches. Expanded clones are given a class, and other clones once, few, many or no size at all.

>.|.|TRBV19|TRBJ1-3
CASRTGGNTIYF
TGTGCCAGTAGGACAGGTGGAAACACCATATATTTT
>.|TRBD1|TRBV5-1|TRBJ2-7
CASKGTQGVYEQYF
TGCGCCAGCAAGGGGACCCAGGGGGTCTACGAGCAGTACTTC
>.|.|TRBV19|TRBJ2-1
CASSIGIIGEQFF
TGTGCCAGTAGTATTGGTATCATCGGTGAGCAGTTCTTC
>.|TRBD1|TRBV11-2|TRBJ2-7
CASSTFFQFLGTAAYEQYF
TGTGCCAGCAGCACCTTCTTCCAATTCCTCGGGACAGCAGCCTACGAGCAGTACTTC
>.|TRBD2|TRBV5-1|TRBJ2-1
CASSFSTSGRGDEQFF
TGCGCCAGCAGCTTTTCAACTAGCGGGAGAGGAGATGAGCAGTTCTTC
>.|TRBD1|TRBV5-1|TRBJ2-1
CASSVKTGGAYNEQFF
TGCGCCAGCAGCGTAAAGACAGGGGGCGCCTACAATGAGCAGTTCTTC
>.|.|TRBV11-2|TRBJ1-3
CASSLSVSGNTIYF
TGTGCCAGCAGCTTGAGTGTCTCTGGAAACACCATATATTTT
>.|.|TRBV6-5|TRBJ1-2
CASSLGVHNYGYTF
TGTGCCAGCAGTTTAGGAGTTCACAACTATGGCTACACCTTC
>.|TRBD1|TRBV7-2|TRBJ1-2
CASSRDRGGNYGYTF
TGTGCCAGCAGCAGGGACAGGGGAGGGAACTATGGCTACACCTTC
>.|.|TRBV6-2/TRBV6-3|TRBJ1-1
CASSSPKKTGGGTTEAFF
TGTGCCAGCAGTTCTCCTAAAAAGACTGGGGGGGGGACCACTGAAGCTTTCTTT
>once|.|TRBV4-3|TRBJ2-1
CASSQDSIQATYNEQFF
TGCGCCAGCAGCCAAGACTCGATTCAGGCGACCTACAATGAGCAGTTCTTC
>.|TRBD1|TRBV14|TRBJ2-1
CASSQDQGRQGGKFF
TGTGCCAGCAGCCAAGATCAAGGTAGACAGGGTGGGAAGTTCTTC
>few|.|TRBV5-5|TRBJ2-3
CASSSQRTQYF
TGTGCCAGCAGCTCCCAGCGTACGCAGTATTTT
>once|.|TRBV12-5|TRBJ1-4
CASALGHEGEKLFF
TGTGCTAGTGCGTTAGGCCACGAGGGCGAAAAACTGTTTTTT
>.|.|TRBV2|TRBJ1-2
CASRDDPTRGYTF
TGTGCCAGCAGGGATGACCCGACGAGGGGCTACACCTTC
>medium-sized|TRBD2|TRBV5-6|TRBJ2-1
CASSPGTSYRGEQFF
TGTGCCAGCAGCCCCGGGACTAGCTACCGCGGTGAGCAGTTCTTC
>.|TRBD1|TRBV5-1|TRBJ2-2
CASSLGGQGNTGELFF
TGCGCCAGCAGCTTGGGGGGACAGGGCAACACCGGGGAGCTGTTTTTT
>.|.|TRBV6-5|TRBJ1-1
CASRGDTVPEAFF
TGTGCCAGCAGGGGGGACACCGTCCCTGAAGCTTTCTTT
>.|.|TRBV11-2|TRBJ1-4
CASSTRGQLNEKLFF
TGTGCCAGCAGCACCCGAGGACAGCTTAATGAAAAACTGTTTTTT
>.|.|TRBV14|TRBJ1-3
CASGQSTSGNTIYF
TGTGCCAGCGGACAGTCTACCTCTGGAAACACCATATATTTT
>.|.|TRBV19|TRBJ2-2
CASSPEGTGELFF
TGTGCCAGTAGTCCGGAGGGGACCGGGGAGCTGTTTTTT
>.|.|TRBV5-6|TRBJ2-1
CASSWGLKSNNEQFF
TGTGCCAGCAGCTGGGGACTTAAATCTAACAATGAGCAGTTCTTC
>few|.|TRBV5-1|TRBJ2-7
CASRSRDRGEQYF
TGCGCCAGCAGATCCAGGGATCGTGGCGAGCAGTACTTC
>.|TRBD2|TRBV7-3|TRBJ2-1
CASSLATSGTNEQFF
TGTGCCAGCAGCTTAGCGACTAGCGGGACCAATGAGCAGTTCTTC
>.|.|TRBV11-3|TRBJ2-2
CASSLDSPGNTGELFF
TGTGCCAGCAGCTTAGACAGTCCAGGGAACACCGGGGAGCTGTTTTTT